A single sample gave rise to the 13 T cell receptor beta chains below, sequenced in a study of T-cell memory formation after mild COVID-19. TCRdb itself ran the 5' RACE reads through MiXCR, one entry per CDR3 protein. The table has about 130,000 distinct CDR3 sequences, about a sixth seen once. Specimen: PBMCs or a T cell subset sorted from them (not recorded which). These receptors were taken from a man younger than 30 who had mild COVID-19 (a few samples of this study predate the infection). Cell type and time point are not known.

This clonotype appeared a few times. The rearrangement links TRBV3-1 to TRBJ1-6; tentatively, D is TRBD1 (5 bases). Germline-derived CDR1 and CDR2 are LGHDT and YNNKEL (reference sequence). Trimming shortened V by 4 bases and J by 6 bases, and 16 bases separated the two germline ends. The CDR3 extends over 16 amino acids. CDR3: CASSRGTGVRNSPLHF. The DNA of the CDR3 is TGTGCCAGCAGCCGCGGCACGGGGGTTCGTAATTCACCCCTCCACTTT. Together with reference TRBV3-1 and TRBJ1-6, the CDR3 gives the full variable domain: DTAVSQTPKYLVTQMGNDKSIKCEQNLGHDTMYWYKQDSKKFLKIMFSYNNKELIINETVPNRFSPKSPDKAHLNLHINSLELGDSAVYFCASSRGTGVRNSPLHFGNGTRLTVT.

V usage is TRBV7-2 and J usage is TRBJ1-2, with 7 bases fitting TRBD1. J lost 4 bases, V lost 4 bases, and 3 bases had no gene match. Germline values: CDR1 SGHTA, CDR2 FQGNSA. The CDR3 runs 13 residues. The CDR3 spells CASSYGTAYGYTF. DNA of the CDR3: TGTGCCAGCAGCTACGGGACAGCCTATGGCTACACCTTC.

This clonotype was seen only a few times. The chain uses TRBV6-1 and TRBJ2-7; possible D gene TRBD2, 6 bases. The CDR3 loop spans 14 amino acids. V was pared by 2 bases and J by 2 bases, with 10 bases between. Germline V gene lookup returns CDR1 MNHNS and CDR2 SASEGT. CDR3 protein: CASSERGSAYEQYF. The CDR3 DNA is TGTGCCAGCAGTGAACGGGGGTCGGCCTACGAGCAGTACTTC.

This clonotype was counted a single time. The chain carries TRBV7-9 and TRBJ1-1; possibly TRBD1 for D (6 bases). The CDR3 totals 12 residues. Germline CDR1 is SEHNR and CDR2 is FQNEAQ (reference sequence). V lost 2 bases, J lost 7 bases, and 8 bases lay in between. This CDR3 reads CASSLWGREAFF. DNA for the CDR3: TGTGCCAGCAGCTTATGGGGGCGTGAAGCTTTCTTT.

The chain has TRBV19 and TRBJ2-1; 9 nucleotides line up with TRBD1. Germline lookup yields CDR1 LNHDA and CDR2 SQIVND (reference sequence). Trimming at V came to 6 bases and at J to 16 bases, leaving 7 bases not matched to a gene. This CDR3 region has 11 residues. CDR3 nucleotides: TGTGCCAGTAGAGCCGGGACAGGGTCCTTCTTC. Amino acid sequence: CASRAGTGSFF. The full variable domain, rest sourced from reference TRBV19 and TRBJ2-1, is DGGITQSPKYLFRKEGQNVTLSCEQNLNHDAMYWYRQDPGQGLRLIYYSQIVNDFQKGDIAEGYSVSREKKESFPLTVTSAQKNPTAFYLCASRAGTGSFFGPGTRLTVL.

The gene calls are TRBV30 and TRBJ2-3, with D hard to call. The CDR3 is 14 residues long. Germline assignment: CDR1 GTSNPN and CDR2 SVGIG (reference sequence). V lost 4 bases and J 0 bases, leaving 11 bases between the germline ends. The CDR3 reads CAWMRLYSTDTQYF. CDR3 nucleotides: TGTGCCTGGATGCGTCTATACAGCACAGATACGCAGTATTTT. Using reference TRBV30 and TRBJ2-3 for the parts outside the CDR3, the full variable domain is SQTIHQWPATLVQPVGSPLSLECTVEGTSNPNLYWYRQAAGRGLQLLFYSVGIGQISSEVPQNLSASRPQDRQFILSSKKLLLSDSGFYLCAWMRLYSTDTQYFGPGTRLTVL.

This clonotype occurred a few times. The chain recombines TRBV6-2 or TRBV6-3 with TRBJ1-5, with D unresolved. The CDR3 has 14 residues. V lost 5 bases and J 5 bases, leaving 13 bases between the germline ends. From germline, CDR1 is MNHEY and CDR2 SVGEGT. CDR3 protein: CASSEASGYQPQHF. In DNA form, the CDR3 reads TGTGCCAGCAGTGAGGCCTCCGGGTATCAGCCCCAGCATTTT.

The chain carries TRBV5-1 and TRBJ2-5, with D uncertain. Germline V gene data show CDR1 as SGHRS and CDR2 as YFSETQ. Trimming cost V 2 bases and J 3 bases, with 14 bases left between them. The CDR3 covers 15 residues. CDR3 sequence (DNA): TGCGCCAGCAGCTTCGACGGTTCGGCGGAAGAGACCCAGTACTTC. Encoded protein: CASSFDGSAEETQYF.

The chain links TRBV5-6 to TRBJ2-7, with a tentative D call TRBD2 (6 bases). In germline, CDR1 is SGHDT, CDR2 YYEEEE. The CDR3 runs to 12 residues. V gave up 4 bases and J gave up 4 bases, with 9 bases separating them. Here the CDR3 reads CASSSGPYEQYV. CDR3 DNA sequence: TGTGCCAGCAGCAGCGGGCCGTACGAGCAGTACGTC.

On this clonotype: The junction differs from germline at one of its ends, possibly a read error. This chain joins TRBV18 and TRBJ2-3; a possible D gene is TRBD1 (6 bases). The CDR3 covers 13 residues. Germline loops: CDR1 KGHSH, CDR2 LQKENI. CDR3 bases: TGTGCCACCTCAATGGGACACATCGATACGCAGTATTTT. The encoded protein is CATSMGHIDTQYF.

This clonotype was counted only a few times. V is TRBV6-2 or TRBV6-3 and J is TRBJ2-7; D gene uncertain. From germline, CDR1 is MNHEY and CDR2 SVGEGT. The germline V and J ends were trimmed by 7 bases and 6 bases, with 13 bases remaining between them. The CDR3 runs to 12 residues. For the CDR3, the DNA is TGTGCCAGCACCTCGGCCGGTCTCGAGCAGTACTTC. It specifies CASTSAGLEQYF.

This clonotype was picked up a small number of times. J is TRBJ1-6 and V is TRBV6-2 or TRBV6-3; D is perhaps TRBD1 (5 bases). V was trimmed by 7 bases and J by 7 bases, leaving 14 bases between them. There are 14 residues in the CDR3. From germline, CDR1 is MNHEY and CDR2 SVGEGT. CDR3 protein: CASNQWGNNSPLHF. In DNA form, the CDR3 reads TGTGCCAGCAACCAATGGGGCAACAATTCACCCCTCCACTTT.

The chain joins TRBV27 to TRBJ2-1; 7 bases match TRBD1. V was clipped by 5 bases and J by 2 bases; unmatched bases: 9. The germline V gene encodes CDR1 MNHEY and CDR2 SMNVEV (reference sequence). The CDR3 is 16 amino acids. The CDR3 loop is CASSQTAGTAYNEQFF. CDR3 nucleotides: TGTGCCAGCAGTCAAACGGCCGGGACAGCCTACAATGAGCAGTTCTTC.